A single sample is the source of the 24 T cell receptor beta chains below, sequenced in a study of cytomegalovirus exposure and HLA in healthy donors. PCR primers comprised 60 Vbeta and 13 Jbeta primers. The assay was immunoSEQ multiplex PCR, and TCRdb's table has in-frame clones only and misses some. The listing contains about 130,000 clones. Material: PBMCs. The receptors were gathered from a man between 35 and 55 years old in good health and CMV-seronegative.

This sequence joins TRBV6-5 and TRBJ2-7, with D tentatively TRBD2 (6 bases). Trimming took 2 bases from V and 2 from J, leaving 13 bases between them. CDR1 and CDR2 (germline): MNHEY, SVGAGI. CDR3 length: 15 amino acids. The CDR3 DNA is TGTGCCAGCAGTTACGTCCTAGCGTCCACCTACGAGCAGTACTTC. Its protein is CASSYVLASTYEQYF.

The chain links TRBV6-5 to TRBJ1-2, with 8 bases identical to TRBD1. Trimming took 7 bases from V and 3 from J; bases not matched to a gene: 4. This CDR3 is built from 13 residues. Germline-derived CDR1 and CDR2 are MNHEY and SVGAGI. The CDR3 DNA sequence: TGTGCCAGCAAGAGGGGACAGGACTATGGCTACACCTTC. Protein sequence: CASKRGQDYGYTF.

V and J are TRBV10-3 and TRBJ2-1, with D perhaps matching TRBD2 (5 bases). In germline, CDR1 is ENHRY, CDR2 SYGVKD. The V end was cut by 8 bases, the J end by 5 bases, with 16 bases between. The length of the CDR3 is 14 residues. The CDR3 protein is CAISGLGANNEQFF. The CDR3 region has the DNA TGTGCCATCTCCGGATTGGGAGCCAACAATGAGCAGTTCTTC.

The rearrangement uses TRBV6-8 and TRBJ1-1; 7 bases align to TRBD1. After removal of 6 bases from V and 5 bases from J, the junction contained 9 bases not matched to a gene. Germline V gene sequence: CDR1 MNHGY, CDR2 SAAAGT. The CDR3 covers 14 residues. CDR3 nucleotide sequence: TGTGCCAGCAGCCGACAGGGCGCTGGGACTGAAGCTTTCTTT. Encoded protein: CASSRQGAGTEAFF.

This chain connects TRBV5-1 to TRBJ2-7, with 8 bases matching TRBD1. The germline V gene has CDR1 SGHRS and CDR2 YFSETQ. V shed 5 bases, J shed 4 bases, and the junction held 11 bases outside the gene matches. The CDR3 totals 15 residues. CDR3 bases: TGCGCCAGCAGTCCTAGACAGGGGAGGAGGTACGAGCAGTACTTC. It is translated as CASSPRQGRRYEQYF.

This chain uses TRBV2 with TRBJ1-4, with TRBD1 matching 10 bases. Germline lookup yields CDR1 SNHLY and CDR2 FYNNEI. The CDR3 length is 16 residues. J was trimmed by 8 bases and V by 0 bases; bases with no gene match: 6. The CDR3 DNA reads TGTGCCAGCAGTGAAGCAAGGACAGGGGGGAAAGAAAAACTGTTTTTT. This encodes CASSEARTGGKEKLFF. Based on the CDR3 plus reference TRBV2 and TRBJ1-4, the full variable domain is EPEVTQTPSHQVTQMGQEVILRCVPISNHLYFYWYRQILGQKVEFLVSFYNNEISEKSEIFDDQFSVERPDGSNFTLKIRSTKLEDSAMYFCASSEARTGGKEKLFFGSGTQLSVL.

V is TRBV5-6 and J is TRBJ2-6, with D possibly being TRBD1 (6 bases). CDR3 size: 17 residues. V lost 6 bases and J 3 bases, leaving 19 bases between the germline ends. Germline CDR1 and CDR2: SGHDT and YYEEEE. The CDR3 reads CASTLGAGAVGANVLTF. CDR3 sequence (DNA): TGTGCCAGCACCCTCGGTGCAGGGGCCGTTGGGGCCAACGTCCTGACTTTC.

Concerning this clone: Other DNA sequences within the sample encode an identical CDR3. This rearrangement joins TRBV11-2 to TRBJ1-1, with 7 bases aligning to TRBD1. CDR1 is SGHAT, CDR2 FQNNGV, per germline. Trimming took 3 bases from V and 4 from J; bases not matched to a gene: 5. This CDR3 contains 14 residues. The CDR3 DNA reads TGTGCCAGCAGCTTCGCAGGGGGTACCACTGAAGCTTTCTTT. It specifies CASSFAGGTTEAFF.

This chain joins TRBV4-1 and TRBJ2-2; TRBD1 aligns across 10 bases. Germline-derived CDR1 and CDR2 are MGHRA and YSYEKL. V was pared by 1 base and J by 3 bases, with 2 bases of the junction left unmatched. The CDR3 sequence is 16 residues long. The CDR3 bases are TGCGCCAGCAGCCAAGGGGGGACAGGGGACACCGGGGAGCTGTTTTTT. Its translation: CASSQGGTGDTGELFF.

CDR3 protein: CASSGRLGTDTQYF. The CDR3 nucleotides are TGTGCCAGCAGTGGTAGACTGGGCACAGATACGCAGTATTTT. The J gene is TRBJ2-3, the V gene TRBV25-1; D is ambiguous. Germline V CDR1 and CDR2: MGHDK, SYGVNS. CDR3 size: 14 residues. Trimming removed 4 bases from V and 1 base from J, with 9 bases in between.

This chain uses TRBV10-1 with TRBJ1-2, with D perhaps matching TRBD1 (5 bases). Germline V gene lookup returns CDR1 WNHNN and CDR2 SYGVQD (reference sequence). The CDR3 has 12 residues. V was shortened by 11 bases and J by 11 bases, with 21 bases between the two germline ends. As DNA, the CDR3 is TGCGCCTTTGAGTACTCCCCCGGGGGTTACACCTTC. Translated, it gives CAFEYSPGGYTF.

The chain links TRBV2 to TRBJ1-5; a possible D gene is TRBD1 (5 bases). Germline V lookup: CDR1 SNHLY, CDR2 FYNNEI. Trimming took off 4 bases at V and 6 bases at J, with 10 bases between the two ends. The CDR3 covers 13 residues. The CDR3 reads CASSAQGGQPQHF. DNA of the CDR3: TGTGCCAGCAGTGCCCAGGGCGGTCAGCCCCAGCATTTT. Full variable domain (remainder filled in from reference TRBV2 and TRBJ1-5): EPEVTQTPSHQVTQMGQEVILRCVPISNHLYFYWYRQILGQKVEFLVSFYNNEISEKSEIFDDQFSVERPDGSNFTLKIRSTKLEDSAMYFCASSAQGGQPQHFGDGTRLSIL.

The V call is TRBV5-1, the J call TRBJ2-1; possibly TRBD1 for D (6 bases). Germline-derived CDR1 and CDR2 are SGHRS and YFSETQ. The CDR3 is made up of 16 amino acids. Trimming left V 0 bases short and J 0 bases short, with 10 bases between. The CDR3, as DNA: TGCGCCAGCAGCTTGGCCGGGACAAACTCCTACAATGAGCAGTTCTTC. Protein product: CASSLAGTNSYNEQFF.

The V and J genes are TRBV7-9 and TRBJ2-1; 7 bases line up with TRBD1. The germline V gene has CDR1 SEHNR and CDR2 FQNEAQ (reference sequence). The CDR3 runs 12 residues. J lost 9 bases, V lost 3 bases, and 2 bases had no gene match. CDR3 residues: CASSFDRVEQFF. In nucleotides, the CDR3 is TGTGCCAGCAGCTTTGACAGGGTTGAGCAGTTCTTC.

The DNA of the CDR3 is TGTGCCAGCAGCTTGGGTAGCAACAACAATGAGCAGTTCTTC. Its protein product is CASSLGSNNNEQFF. The chain is built from TRBV11-2 and TRBJ2-1; no definite D call. Trimming cost V 3 bases and J 5 bases, with 11 bases left between them. The CDR3 spans 14 residues. Germline CDR1 is SGHAT and CDR2 is FQNNGV.

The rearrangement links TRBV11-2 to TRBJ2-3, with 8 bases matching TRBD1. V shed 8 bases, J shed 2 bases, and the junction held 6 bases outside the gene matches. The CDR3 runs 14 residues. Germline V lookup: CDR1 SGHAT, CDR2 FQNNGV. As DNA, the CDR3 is TGTGCCAGCGCCTTGGGACAGGCCACAGATACGCAGTATTTT. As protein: CASALGQATDTQYF.

This CDR3 reads CASRKLENEQFF. Written as DNA, the CDR3 is TGTGCCAGCAGGAAACTAGAAAATGAGCAGTTCTTC. This chain uses TRBV11-2 with TRBJ2-1; the D gene is possibly TRBD2 (5 bases). Germline V gene lookup returns CDR1 SGHAT and CDR2 FQNNGV. The CDR3 consists of 12 residues. Trimming stripped 6 bases from V and 7 bases from J, with 10 bases between.

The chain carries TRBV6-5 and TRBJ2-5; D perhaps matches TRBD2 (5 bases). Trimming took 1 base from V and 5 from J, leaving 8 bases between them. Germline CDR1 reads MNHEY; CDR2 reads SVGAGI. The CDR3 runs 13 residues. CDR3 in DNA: TGTGCCAGCAGTTACTGGGAGCGGGAGACCCAGTACTTC. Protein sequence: CASSYWERETQYF.

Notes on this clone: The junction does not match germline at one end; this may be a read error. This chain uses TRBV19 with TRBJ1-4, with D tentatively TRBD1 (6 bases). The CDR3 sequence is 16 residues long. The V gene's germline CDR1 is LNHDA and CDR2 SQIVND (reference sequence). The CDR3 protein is CASSKTQGRDNGKLFF. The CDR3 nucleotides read TGTGCCAGTAGTAAGACCCAGGGGCGAGATAATGGAAAACTGTTTTTT.

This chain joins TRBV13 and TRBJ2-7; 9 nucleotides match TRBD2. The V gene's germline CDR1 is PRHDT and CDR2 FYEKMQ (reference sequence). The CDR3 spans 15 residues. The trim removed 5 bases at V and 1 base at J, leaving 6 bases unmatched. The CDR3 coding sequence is TGTGCCAGCAGCCCTCTAGCGGGACCGTCCTACGAGCAGTACTTC. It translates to CASSPLAGPSYEQYF.

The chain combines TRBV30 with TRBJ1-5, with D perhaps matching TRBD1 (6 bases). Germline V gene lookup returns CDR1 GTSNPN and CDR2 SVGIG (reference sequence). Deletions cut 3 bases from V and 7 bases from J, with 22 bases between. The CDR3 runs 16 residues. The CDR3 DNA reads TGTGCCTGGAGACTTGGGGGGCACGGGGGAGGGCAGCCCCAGCATTTT. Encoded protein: CAWRLGGHGGGQPQHF.

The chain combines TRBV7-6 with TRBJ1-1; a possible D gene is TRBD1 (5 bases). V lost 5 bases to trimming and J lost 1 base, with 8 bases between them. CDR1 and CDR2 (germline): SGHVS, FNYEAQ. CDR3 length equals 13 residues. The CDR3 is CASSVGQNTEAFF. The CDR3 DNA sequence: TGTGCCAGCAGCGTCGGACAGAACACTGAAGCTTTCTTT.

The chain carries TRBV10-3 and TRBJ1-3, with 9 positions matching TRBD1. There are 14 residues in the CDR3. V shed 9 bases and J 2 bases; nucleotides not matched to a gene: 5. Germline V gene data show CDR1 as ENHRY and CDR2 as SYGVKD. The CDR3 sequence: CAIPQGAPGNTIYF. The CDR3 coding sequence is TGTGCCATACCACAGGGGGCGCCTGGAAACACCATATATTTT.

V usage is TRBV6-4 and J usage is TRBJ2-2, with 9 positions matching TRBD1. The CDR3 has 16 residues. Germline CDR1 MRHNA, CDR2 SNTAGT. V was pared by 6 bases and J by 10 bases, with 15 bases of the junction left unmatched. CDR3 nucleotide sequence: TGTGCCAGCAGCCAGACAGGGGGTTCCCCAGTTGAGGAGCTGTTTTTT. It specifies CASSQTGGSPVEELFF.